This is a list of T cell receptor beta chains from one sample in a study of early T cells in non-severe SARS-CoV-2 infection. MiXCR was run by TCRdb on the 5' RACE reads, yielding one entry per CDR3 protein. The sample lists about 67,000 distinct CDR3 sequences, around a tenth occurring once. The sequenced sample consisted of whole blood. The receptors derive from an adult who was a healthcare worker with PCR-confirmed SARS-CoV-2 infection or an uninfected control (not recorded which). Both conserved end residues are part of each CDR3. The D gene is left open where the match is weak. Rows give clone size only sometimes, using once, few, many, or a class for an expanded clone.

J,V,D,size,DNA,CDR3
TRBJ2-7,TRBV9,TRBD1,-,TGTGCCAGCAGCGTAGAAGGGACAGGCTACGAGCAGTACTTC,CASSVEGTGYEQYF
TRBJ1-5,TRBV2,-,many,TGTGCCAGCGGACGGGAGACTCAGCCCCAGCATTTT,CASGRETQPQHF
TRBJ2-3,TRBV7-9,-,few,TGTGCCAGCAGCTTTGATCTGACAGATACGCAGTATTTT,CASSFDLTDTQYF
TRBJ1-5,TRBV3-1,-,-,TGTGCCAGCAGCCGCCTTCCGAATCAGCCCCAGCATTTT,CASSRLPNQPQHF
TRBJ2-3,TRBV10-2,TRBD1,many,TGCGCCAGCAGCCTACAGGGGAGTCTTAGCACAGATACGCAGTATTTT,CASSLQGSLSTDTQYF
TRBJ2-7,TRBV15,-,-,TGTGCCACCAGACGGGGTATTGCGGGCTACGAGCAGTACTTC,CATRRGIAGYEQYF
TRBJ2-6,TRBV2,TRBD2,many,TGTGCCAGCAGGTGGACGGGAGGTGGGGCCAACGTCCTGACTTTC,CASRWTGGGANVLTF
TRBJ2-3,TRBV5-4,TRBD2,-,TGTGCCAGCAGCTTGCTGCGGGGGGGCCATCCTGGCACAGATACGCAGTATTTT,CASSLLRGGHPGTDTQYF
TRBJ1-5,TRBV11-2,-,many,TGTGCCAGCAGCTGGGGGGTTGGCAGTCAGCCCCAGCATTTT,CASSWGVGSQPQHF
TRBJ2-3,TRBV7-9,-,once,TGTGCCAGCAGCACCGGAGGCACAGATACGCAGTATTTT,CASSTGGTDTQYF
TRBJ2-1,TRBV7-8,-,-,TGTGCCAGCAGCCCAACAAGAATCTTACCCTACAATGAGCAGTTCTTC,CASSPTRILPYNEQFF
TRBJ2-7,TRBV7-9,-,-,TGTGCCAGCAGCTTAGAGGTCGACATGGGGGAGCAGTACTTC,CASSLEVDMGEQYF
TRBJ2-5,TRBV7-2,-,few,TGTGCCAGCAGCTTGCGCGTCCAAGAGACCCAGTACTTC,CASSLRVQETQYF
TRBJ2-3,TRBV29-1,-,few,TGCAGCGTTTTCTTCACAGATACGCAGTATTTT,CSVFFTDTQYF
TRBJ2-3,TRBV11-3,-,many,TGTGCCAGCAGCTTTGAGGGGATCCCAGATACGCAGTATTTT,CASSFEGIPDTQYF
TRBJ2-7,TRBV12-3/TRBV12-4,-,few,TGTGCCAGCAGTCCGGACGGAAACTCCTACGAGCAGTACTTC,CASSPDGNSYEQYF
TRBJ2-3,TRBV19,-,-,TGTGCCAGCTCGGACAGACCCACAGATACGCAGTATTTT,CASSDRPTDTQYF
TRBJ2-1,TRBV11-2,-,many,TGTGCCAGCACCCCATTTTCAGCGGCCCTCTCCTACAATGAGCAGTTCTTC,CASTPFSAALSYNEQFF
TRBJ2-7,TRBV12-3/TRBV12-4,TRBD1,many,TGTGCCAGCAGTTTCGACAGGGGCTACGAGCAGTACTTC,CASSFDRGYEQYF
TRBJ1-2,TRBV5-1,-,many,TGCGCCAGCAGCCAGGAAGCGGGACCTAGCCTTAGGGGCTACACCTTC,CASSQEAGPSLRGYTF
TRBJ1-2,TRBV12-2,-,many,TGTGCAAGTCGTCCTGACAGGGACTATGGCTACACCTTC,CASRPDRDYGYTF
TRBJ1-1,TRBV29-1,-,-,TGCAGCGTTGATCCGTTCTCCTCCGAAGCTTTCTTT,CSVDPFSSEAFF
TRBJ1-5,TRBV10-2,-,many,TGCGCCAGCAGTTCCTTTGGCAGGGGTCACAATCAGCCCCAGCATTTT,CASSSFGRGHNQPQHF
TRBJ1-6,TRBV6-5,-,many,TGTGCCAGCAGTTATGGCAGGGGTAGTTCACCCCTCCACTTT,CASSYGRGSSPLHF
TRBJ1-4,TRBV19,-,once,TGTGCCAGTAGTATCTCTGCAACTAATGAAAAACTGTTTTTT,CASSISATNEKLFF
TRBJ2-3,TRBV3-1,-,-,TGTGCCAGCAGCCCCATGCCGCCAGATACGCAGTATTTT,CASSPMPPDTQYF
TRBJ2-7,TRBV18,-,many,TGTGCCAGCTCACCACCATCGGTTGGTCGCGGAATCGCCGAGCAGTACTTC,CASSPPSVGRGIAEQYF
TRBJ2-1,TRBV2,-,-,TGTGCCAGCATCTCCGAGGTACAGATTTACAATGAGCAGTTCTTC,CASISEVQIYNEQFF
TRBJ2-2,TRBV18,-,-,TGTGCCAGCTCACCCACACTTTTCCAGGGGAACACCGGGGAGCTGTTTTTT,CASSPTLFQGNTGELFF
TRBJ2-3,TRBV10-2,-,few,TGCGCCAGCCGTTCGCGGGTACCGGATACGCAGTATTTT,CASRSRVPDTQYF
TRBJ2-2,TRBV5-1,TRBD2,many,TGCGCCAGCAAGTCGACTAGCGGTAACACCGGGGAGCTGTTTTTT,CASKSTSGNTGELFF
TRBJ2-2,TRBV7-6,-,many,TGTGCCAGCAGCTTAGGGGCAGGGAGACTGAAGACCGGGGAGCTGTTTTTT,CASSLGAGRLKTGELFF
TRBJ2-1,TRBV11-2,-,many,TGTGCCAGCAGCCAGATAGGCGGACCTGCCCAGGATGAGCAGTTCTTC,CASSQIGGPAQDEQFF
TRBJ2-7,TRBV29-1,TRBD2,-,TGCAGCGCGCTCGAGCGGAGGACTAGCGACTACGAGCAGTACTTC,CSALERRTSDYEQYF
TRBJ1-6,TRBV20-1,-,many,TGCAGTGCTAGAGATCTAGTAGGCGCTGCTAGTTCACCCCTCCACTTT,CSARDLVGAASSPLHF
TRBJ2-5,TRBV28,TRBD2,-,TGTGCCAGCAGTTTGGGACTAGCGGGAGCCCACGAGACCCAGTACTTC,CASSLGLAGAHETQYF
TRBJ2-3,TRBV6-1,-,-,TGTGCCAGCAGTGAATTGCCCTCCACAGATACGCAGTATTTT,CASSELPSTDTQYF
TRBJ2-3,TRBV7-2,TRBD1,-,TGTGCCAGCAGCATAACAGGGGCAGATACGCAGTATTTT,CASSITGADTQYF
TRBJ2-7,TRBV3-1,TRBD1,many,TGTGCCAGCAGCCCCTCCAGGGGGCGGTCCTACGAGCAGTACTTC,CASSPSRGRSYEQYF
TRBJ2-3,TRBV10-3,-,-,TGTGCCATCGCGGAGGGGGATGATACGCGGTATTTT,CAIAEGDDTRYF
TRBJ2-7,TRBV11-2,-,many,TGTGCCAGCAGCCAGGGACTCTCTGAGGAGCAGTACTTC,CASSQGLSEEQYF
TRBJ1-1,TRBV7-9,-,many,TGTGCCAGCAGTCCATCGGCGGGGGCGACCGTTGGCACTGAAGCTTTCTTT,CASSPSAGATVGTEAFF
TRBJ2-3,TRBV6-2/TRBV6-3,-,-,TGTGCCAGCAGTTACGAGGGAACCCCGGGGCCCACAGATACGCAGTATTTT,CASSYEGTPGPTDTQYF
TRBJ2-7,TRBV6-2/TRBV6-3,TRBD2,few,TGTGCCAGCAGTTACGTACTAGCGGGAGGGTCCGAGCAGTACTTC,CASSYVLAGGSEQYF
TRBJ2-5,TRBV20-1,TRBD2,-,TGCAGTGCTAGAGCCGGGAGGGTCCAAGAGACCCAGTACTTC,CSARAGRVQETQYF
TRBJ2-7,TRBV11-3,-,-,TGTGCCAGCAGCTTTTTGACAGACTCCTACGAGCAGTACTTC,CASSFLTDSYEQYF